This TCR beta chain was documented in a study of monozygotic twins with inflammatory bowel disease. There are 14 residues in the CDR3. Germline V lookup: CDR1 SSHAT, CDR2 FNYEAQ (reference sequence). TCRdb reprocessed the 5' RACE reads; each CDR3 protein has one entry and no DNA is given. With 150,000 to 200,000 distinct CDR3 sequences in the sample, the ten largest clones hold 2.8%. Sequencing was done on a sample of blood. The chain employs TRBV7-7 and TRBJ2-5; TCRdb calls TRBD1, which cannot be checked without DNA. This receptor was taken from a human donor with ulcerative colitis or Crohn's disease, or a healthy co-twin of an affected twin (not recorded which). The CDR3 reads CASSPDRGLETQYF.